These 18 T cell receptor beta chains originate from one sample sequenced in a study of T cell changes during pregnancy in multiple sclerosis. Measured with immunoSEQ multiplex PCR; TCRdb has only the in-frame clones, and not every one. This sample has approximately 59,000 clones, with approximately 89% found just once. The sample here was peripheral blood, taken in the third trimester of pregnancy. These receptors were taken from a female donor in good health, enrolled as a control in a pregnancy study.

DNA of the CDR3: TGTGCCAGCAGCAACGGGGAAGGGAATGAGCAGTTCTTC. The encoded protein is CASSNGEGNEQFF. V gene TRBV9 combines with J gene TRBJ2-1; TRBD2 is a possible D gene (5 bases). The V end was cut by 4 bases, the J end by 7 bases, with 12 bases between. The CDR3 sequence is 13 residues long. The V gene's germline CDR1 is SGDLS and CDR2 YYNGEE. The full variable domain, with the rest looked up from reference TRBV9 and TRBJ2-1, is DSGVTQTPKHLITATGQRVTLRCSPRSGDLSVYWYQQSLDQGLQFLIQYYNGEERAKGNILERFSAQQFPDLHSELNLSSLELGDSALYFCASSNGEGNEQFFGPGTRLTVL.

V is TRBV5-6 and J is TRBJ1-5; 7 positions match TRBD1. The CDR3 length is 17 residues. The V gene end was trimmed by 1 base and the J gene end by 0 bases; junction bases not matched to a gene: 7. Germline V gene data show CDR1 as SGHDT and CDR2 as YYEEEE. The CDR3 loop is CASSLYSRGASNQPQHF. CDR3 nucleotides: TGTGCCAGCAGCTTGTATTCCAGGGGGGCTAGCAATCAGCCCCAGCATTTT.

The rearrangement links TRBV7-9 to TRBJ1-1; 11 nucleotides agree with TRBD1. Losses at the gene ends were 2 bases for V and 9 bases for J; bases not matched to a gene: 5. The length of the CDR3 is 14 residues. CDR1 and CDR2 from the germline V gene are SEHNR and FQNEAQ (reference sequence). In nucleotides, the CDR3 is TGTGCCAGCAGCTTAAGGGGACAGGGGGTCCAAGCTTTCTTT. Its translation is CASSLRGQGVQAFF.

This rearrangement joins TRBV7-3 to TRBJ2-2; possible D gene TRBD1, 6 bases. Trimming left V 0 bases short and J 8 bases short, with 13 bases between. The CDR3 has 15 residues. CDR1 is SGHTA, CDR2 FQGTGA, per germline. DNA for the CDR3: TGTGCCAGCAGCTTAACTAACTCAGGGGCTGGGGAGCTGTTTTTT. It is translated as CASSLTNSGAGELFF.

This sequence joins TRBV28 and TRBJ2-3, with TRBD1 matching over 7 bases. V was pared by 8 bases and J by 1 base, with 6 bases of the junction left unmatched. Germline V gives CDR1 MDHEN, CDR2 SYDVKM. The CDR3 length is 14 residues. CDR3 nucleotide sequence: TGTGCCAGCGGGTTGGACAGGCGCACAGATACGCAGTATTTT. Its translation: CASGLDRRTDTQYF.

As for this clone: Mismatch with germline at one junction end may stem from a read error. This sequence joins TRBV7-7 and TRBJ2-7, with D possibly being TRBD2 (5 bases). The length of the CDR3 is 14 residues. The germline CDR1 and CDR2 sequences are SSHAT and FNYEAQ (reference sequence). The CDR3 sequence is CASSLSLTTLEQYF. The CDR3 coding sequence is TGTGCTAGCAGCTTATCGCTGACTACCCTTGAGCAGTACTTC.

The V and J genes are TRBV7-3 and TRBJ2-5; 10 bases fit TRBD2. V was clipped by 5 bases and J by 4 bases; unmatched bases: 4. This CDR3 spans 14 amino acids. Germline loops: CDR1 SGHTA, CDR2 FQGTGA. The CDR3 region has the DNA TGTGCCAGCAGCAGAAGCGGGGGGGCAGAGACCCAGTACTTC. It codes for CASSRSGGAETQYF.

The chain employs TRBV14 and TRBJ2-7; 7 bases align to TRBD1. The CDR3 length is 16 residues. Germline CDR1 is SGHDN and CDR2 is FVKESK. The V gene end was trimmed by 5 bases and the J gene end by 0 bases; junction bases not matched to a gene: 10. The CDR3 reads CASSSGGAGASYEQYF. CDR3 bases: TGTGCCAGCAGCTCAGGGGGAGCCGGGGCCTCCTACGAGCAGTACTTC.

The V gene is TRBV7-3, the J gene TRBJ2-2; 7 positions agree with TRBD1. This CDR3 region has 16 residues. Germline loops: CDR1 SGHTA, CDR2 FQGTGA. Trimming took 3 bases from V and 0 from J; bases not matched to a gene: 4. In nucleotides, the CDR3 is TGTGCCAGCAGCTTTACCGGGACAGCGAACACCGGGGAGCTGTTTTTT. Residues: CASSFTGTANTGELFF. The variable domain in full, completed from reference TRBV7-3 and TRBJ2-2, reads GAGVSQTPSNKVTEKGKYVELRCDPISGHTALYWYRQSLGQGPEFLIYFQGTGAADDSGLPNDRFFAVRPEGSVSTLKIQRTERGDSAVYLCASSFTGTANTGELFFGEGSRLTVL.

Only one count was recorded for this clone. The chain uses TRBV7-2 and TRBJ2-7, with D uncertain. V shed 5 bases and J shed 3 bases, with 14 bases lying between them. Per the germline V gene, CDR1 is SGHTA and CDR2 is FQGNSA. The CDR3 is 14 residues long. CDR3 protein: CASSPALRGYEQYF. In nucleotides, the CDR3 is TGTGCCAGCAGCCCTGCCCTGCGAGGCTACGAGCAGTACTTC. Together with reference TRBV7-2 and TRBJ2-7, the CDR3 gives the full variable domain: GAGVSQSPSNKVTEKGKDVELRCDPISGHTALYWYRQSLGQGLEFLIYFQGNSAPDKSGLPSDRFSAERTGGSVSTLTIQRTQQEDSAVYLCASSPALRGYEQYFGPGTRLTVT.

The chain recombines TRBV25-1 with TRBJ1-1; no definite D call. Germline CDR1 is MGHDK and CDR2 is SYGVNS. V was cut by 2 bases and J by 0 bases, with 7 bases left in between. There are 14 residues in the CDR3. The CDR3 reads CASSEGEMNTEAFF. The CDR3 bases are TGTGCCAGCAGTGAAGGTGAGATGAACACTGAAGCTTTCTTT. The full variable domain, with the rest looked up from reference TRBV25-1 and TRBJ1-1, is EADIYQTPRYLVIGTGKKITLECSQTMGHDKMYWYQQDPGMELHLIHYSYGVNSTEKGDLSSESTVSRIRTEHFPLTLESARPSHTSQYLCASSEGEMNTEAFFGQGTRLTVV.

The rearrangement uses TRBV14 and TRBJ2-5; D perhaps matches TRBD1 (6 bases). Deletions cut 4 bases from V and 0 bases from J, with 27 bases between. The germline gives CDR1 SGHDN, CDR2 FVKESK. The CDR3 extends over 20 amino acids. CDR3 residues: CASSPKRGRGHTTYQETQYF. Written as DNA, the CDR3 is TGTGCCAGCAGCCCTAAACGTGGAAGGGGACATACGACGTACCAAGAGACCCAGTACTTC.

The CDR3 loop is CASSPEGNQPQHF. CDR3 sequence (DNA): TGTGCCAGCAGCCCAGAGGGCAATCAGCCCCAGCATTTT. The chain has TRBV7-9 and TRBJ1-5; D not resolved. The CDR3 totals 13 residues. Germline CDR1 SEHNR, CDR2 FQNEAQ (reference sequence). The germline V and J ends were trimmed by 5 bases and 2 bases, with 7 bases remaining between them.

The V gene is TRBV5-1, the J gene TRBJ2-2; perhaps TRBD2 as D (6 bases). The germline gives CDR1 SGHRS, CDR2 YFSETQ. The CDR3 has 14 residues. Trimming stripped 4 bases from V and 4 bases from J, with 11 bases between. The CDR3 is CASSREPSTGELFF. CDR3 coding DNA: TGCGCCAGCAGCCGGGAGCCGAGCACCGGGGAGCTGTTTTTT.

CDR3 DNA: TGTGCCATCGAGGAGGGTGATGGAAACACCATATATTTT. Translating it yields CAIEEGDGNTIYF. The chain couples TRBV10-3 to TRBJ1-3; D is uncertain. Trimming removed 8 bases at V and 3 bases at J, with 11 bases between. The CDR3 consists of 13 residues. Germline assignment: CDR1 ENHRY and CDR2 SYGVKD.

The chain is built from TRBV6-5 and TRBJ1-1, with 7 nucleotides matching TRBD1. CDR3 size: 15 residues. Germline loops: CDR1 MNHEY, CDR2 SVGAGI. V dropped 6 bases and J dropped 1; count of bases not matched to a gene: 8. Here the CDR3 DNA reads TGTGCCAGCAGAGAGAGACAGGGAAGGAACACTGAAGCTTTCTTT. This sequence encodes CASRERQGRNTEAFF.

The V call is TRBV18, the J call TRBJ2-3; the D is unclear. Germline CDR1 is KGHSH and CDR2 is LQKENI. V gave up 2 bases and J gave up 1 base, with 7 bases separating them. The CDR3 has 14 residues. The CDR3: CASSPYSRTDTQYF. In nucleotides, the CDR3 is TGTGCCAGCTCACCATATTCCCGCACAGATACGCAGTATTTT. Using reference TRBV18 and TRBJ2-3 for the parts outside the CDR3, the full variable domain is NAGVMQNPRHLVRRRGQEARLRCSPMKGHSHVYWYRQLPEEGLKFMVYLQKENIIDESGMPKERFSAEFPKEGPSILRIQQVVRGDSAAYFCASSPYSRTDTQYFGPGTRLTVL.

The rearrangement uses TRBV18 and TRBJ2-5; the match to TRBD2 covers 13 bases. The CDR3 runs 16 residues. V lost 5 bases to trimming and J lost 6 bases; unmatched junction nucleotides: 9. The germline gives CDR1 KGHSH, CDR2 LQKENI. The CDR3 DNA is TGTGCCAGCTCAGCGACGACTAGCGGGGGGTCCCAGACCCAGTACTTC. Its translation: CASSATTSGGSQTQYF.